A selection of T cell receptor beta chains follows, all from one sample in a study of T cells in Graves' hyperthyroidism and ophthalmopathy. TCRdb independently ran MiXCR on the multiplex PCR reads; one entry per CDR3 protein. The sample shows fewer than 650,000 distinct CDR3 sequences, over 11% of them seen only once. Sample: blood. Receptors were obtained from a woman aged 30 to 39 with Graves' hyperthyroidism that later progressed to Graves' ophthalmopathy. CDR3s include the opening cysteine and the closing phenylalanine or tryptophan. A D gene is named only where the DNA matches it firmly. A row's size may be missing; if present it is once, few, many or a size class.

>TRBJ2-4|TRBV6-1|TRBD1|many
CASSYLDRGSTLAKNIQYF
TGTGCCAGCAGCTACCTGGACAGGGGTTCGACCTTAGCCAAAAACATTCAGTACTTC
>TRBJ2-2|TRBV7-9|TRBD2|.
CASSPSGMNTGELFF
TGTGCCAGCAGCCCAAGCGGGATGAACACCGGGGAGCTGTTTTTT
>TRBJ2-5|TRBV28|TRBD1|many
CASANRDRGETQYF
TGTGCCAGCGCAAACCGGGACAGAGGAGAGACCCAGTACTTC
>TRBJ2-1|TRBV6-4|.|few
CASSDSLVDGVNEQFF
TGTGCCAGCAGTGACTCGTTAGTCGATGGGGTGAATGAGCAGTTCTTC
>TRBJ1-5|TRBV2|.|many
CASSEAIASYQPQHF
TGTGCCAGCAGTGAAGCGATCGCCAGTTATCAGCCCCAGCATTTT
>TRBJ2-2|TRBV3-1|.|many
CASSRSQRGELFF
TGTGCCAGCAGCCGATCTCAACGCGGGGAGCTGTTTTTT
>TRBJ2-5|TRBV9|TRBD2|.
CASSVAGTGGETQYF
TGTGCCAGCAGCGTAGCAGGGACGGGGGGAGAGACCCAGTACTTC
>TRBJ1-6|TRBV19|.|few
CASSIEVRAGASPLHF
TGTGCCAGTAGTATCGAGGTTCGGGCGGGCGCTTCACCCCTCCACTTT
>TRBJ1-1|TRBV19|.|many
CATTGVREAFF
TGTGCCACCACCGGAGTTCGTGAAGCTTTCTTT
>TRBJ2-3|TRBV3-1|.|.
CASSQVGGGTDTQCF
.
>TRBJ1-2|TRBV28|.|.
CASSLGGLQGGYGYTF
TGTGCCAGCAGTTTGGGGGGCTTACAAGGGGGGTATGGCTACACCTTC
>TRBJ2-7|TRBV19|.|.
CASRTGRGSYEQYF
TGTGCCAGCCGGACAGGGAGGGGTTCCTACGAGCAGTACTTC
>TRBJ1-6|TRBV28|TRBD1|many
CASSLLGQGDSPLHF
TGTGCCAGCAGTTTACTGGGACAGGGGGATTCACCCCTCCACTTT
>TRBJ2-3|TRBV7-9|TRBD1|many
CASSSRDRHTDTQYF
TGTGCCAGCAGCTCCCGGGACAGACACACAGATACGCAGTATTTT
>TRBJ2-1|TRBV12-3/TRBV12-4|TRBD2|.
CASSQGTSSNEQFF
TGTGCCAGCAGCCAAGGGACTAGCAGCAATGAGCAGTTCTTC